A selection of T cell receptor beta chains follows, all from one sample in a study of tumor-infiltrating lymphocytes in glioblastoma multiforme. MiXCR, applied by TCRdb to the multiplex PCR reads, yields one record per CDR3 protein. The sample carries around 10,000 distinct CDR3 sequences, 66% recorded once. Sequencing input: brain tumor tissue. Source of these receptors: a male donor with glioblastoma. The CDR3 runs from the conserved cysteine through the conserved F or W. The D gene is left open where the match is weak. Expanded clones get a size class; other rows say once, few or many, or leave the size out.

j_gene: TRBJ2-7; abundance: .; v_gene: TRBV6-2/TRBV6-3; d_gene: .; CDR3aa: CASGTRLREQYF; CDR3nt: TGTGCCAGCGGGACAAGGCTACGAGAGCAGTACTTC
j_gene: TRBJ2-3; abundance: .; v_gene: TRBV4-2; d_gene: .; CDR3aa: CASSQDTSSTDTQFF; CDR3nt: TGTGCCAGCAGCCAGGATACCAGTTCCACAGATACGCAGTTCTTT
j_gene: TRBJ2-3; abundance: .; v_gene: TRBV11-2; d_gene: .; CDR3aa: CAGTVSRTTDTQYF; CDR3nt: TGTGCCGGCACCGTCAGCCGTACCACAGATACGCAGTATTTT
j_gene: TRBJ2-7; abundance: many; v_gene: TRBV27; d_gene: TRBD1; CDR3aa: CASSSGQLAYEQYF; CDR3nt: TGTGCCAGCAGTTCGGGACAGCTAGCCTACGAGCAGTACTTC
j_gene: TRBJ1-4; abundance: .; v_gene: TRBV29-1; d_gene: TRBD1; CDR3aa: CSVGTGGTNEELFF; CDR3nt: TGCAGCGTTGGGACAGGGGGGACTAATGAAGAGCTGTTTTTT
j_gene: TRBJ2-7; abundance: .; v_gene: TRBV20-1; d_gene: .; CDR3aa: CSARRWPYEQYF; CDR3nt: TGCAGTGCTAGGAGATGGCCCTACGAGCAGTACTTC
j_gene: TRBJ1-4; abundance: medium-sized; v_gene: TRBV12-3/TRBV12-4; d_gene: .; CDR3aa: CASSERTFFEKLFF; CDR3nt: TGTGCCAGCAGTGAACGGACCTTTTTCGAAAAACTGTTTTTT
j_gene: TRBJ2-2; abundance: .; v_gene: TRBV4-1; d_gene: .; CDR3aa: CASQDSGSWELFF; CDR3nt: TGCGCCAGCCAAGATAGCGGAAGCTGGGAGCTGTTTTTT
j_gene: TRBJ2-1; abundance: .; v_gene: TRBV10-3; d_gene: TRBD1; CDR3aa: CAISAYQGAGEQFF; CDR3nt: TGTGCCATCAGCGCCTATCAGGGGGCTGGTGAGCAGTTCTTC
j_gene: TRBJ2-7; abundance: few; v_gene: TRBV28; d_gene: .; CDR3aa: CASRGTYEQYF; CDR3nt: TGTGCCAGCAGGGGAACCTACGAGCAGTACTTC
j_gene: TRBJ2-2; abundance: many; v_gene: TRBV29-1; d_gene: .; CDR3aa: CSVEGKGLGGELFF; CDR3nt: TGCAGCGTTGAAGGAAAGGGGTTGGGCGGGGAGCTGTTTTTT
j_gene: TRBJ1-1; abundance: .; v_gene: TRBV12-3/TRBV12-4; d_gene: .; CDR3aa: CASSFADTNTEAFF; CDR3nt: TGCGCCAGCAGTTTTGCGGACACTAACACTGAAGCTTTCTTT
j_gene: TRBJ1-1; abundance: .; v_gene: TRBV6-5; d_gene: .; CDR3aa: CASTAPGRNTEAFF; CDR3nt: TGTGCCAGCACCGCCCCAGGTCGGAACACTGAAGCTTTCTTT
j_gene: TRBJ2-7; abundance: few; v_gene: TRBV6-5; d_gene: .; CDR3aa: CASSYFSASQHEQHF; CDR3nt: TGTGCCAGCAGTTACTTCTCGGCAAGCCAGCACGAGCAGCACTTC
j_gene: TRBJ1-6; abundance: many; v_gene: TRBV6-5; d_gene: .; CDR3aa: CASSRDTSYNSPLHF; CDR3nt: TGTGCCAGCAGCCGGGACACAAGCTATAATTCACCCCTCCACTTT
j_gene: TRBJ2-7; abundance: .; v_gene: TRBV6-5; d_gene: .; CDR3aa: CASSYSMPDSLYERYF; CDR3nt: TGTGCCAGCAGTTACTCGATGCCCGACAGCCTCTACGAGCGGTACTTC
j_gene: TRBJ2-1; abundance: large; v_gene: TRBV11-3; d_gene: TRBD2; CDR3aa: CASSGGSSGISSGPYNEQFF; CDR3nt: TGTGCCAGCAGCGGAGGATCTAGCGGGATAAGTTCGGGACCCTACAATGAGCAGTTCTTC
j_gene: TRBJ2-7; abundance: .; v_gene: TRBV11-2; d_gene: TRBD1; CDR3aa: CASSRGGQGAHEQYF; CDR3nt: TGTGCCAGCAGCCGAGGGGGACAGGGGGCTCACGAGCAGTACTTC
j_gene: TRBJ2-3; abundance: .; v_gene: TRBV20-1; d_gene: .; CDR3aa: CSATPDYGRRTGTQYF; CDR3nt: TGCAGTGCAACCCCCGACTACGGGCGACGCACAGGTACGCAGTATTTT
j_gene: TRBJ2-1; abundance: .; v_gene: TRBV6-1; d_gene: .; CDR3aa: CVSSEGVVACNEQFF; CDR3nt: TGTGTCAGCAGTGAAGGAGTCGTAGCATGCAATGAGCAGTTCTTC
j_gene: TRBJ2-7; abundance: .; v_gene: TRBV7-9; d_gene: .; CDR3aa: CASSPTLGGTKSYEQYF; CDR3nt: TGTGCCAGCAGCCCTACCTTAGGAGGGACAAAGTCCTACGAGCAATACTTC
j_gene: TRBJ2-5; abundance: .; v_gene: TRBV5-6; d_gene: TRBD2; CDR3aa: CASSLMVAGYQETQYF; CDR3nt: TGTGCCAGCAGCTTGATGGTAGCGGGGTACCAAGAGACCCAATACTTC
j_gene: TRBJ2-2; abundance: medium-sized; v_gene: TRBV10-3; d_gene: .; CDR3aa: CAINEDSGELFF; CDR3nt: TGTGCCATCAACGAGGATTCCGGGGAGCTGTTTTTT
j_gene: TRBJ1-5; abundance: .; v_gene: TRBV6-1; d_gene: .; CDR3aa: CGSIAWTFSNQPQHF; CDR3nt: TGTGGCAGCATTGCCTGGACTTTTAGCAATCAGCCCCAGCATTTT
j_gene: TRBJ1-4; abundance: .; v_gene: TRBV12-3/TRBV12-4; d_gene: .; CDR3aa: CASSKRTFLEKLFF; CDR3nt: TGTGCCAGCAGTAAACGGACCTTTTTAGAAAAACTGTTTTTT
j_gene: TRBJ1-4; abundance: many; v_gene: TRBV20-1; d_gene: .; CDR3aa: CSAREEDVPAEEKLFF; CDR3nt: TGCAGTGCTAGAGAGGAGGACGTCCCAGCGGAGGAAAAACTGTTTTTT